Listed here are 24 T cell receptor beta chains from one sample, sequenced in a study of T-cell reconstitution after alpha-beta-depleted transplantation in children. Unique molecular identifiers featured in how the TCRbeta library was prepared. TCRdb analysed the PCR reads with MiXCR anew, one entry per CDR3 protein. Seen here are about 830,000 distinct CDR3 sequences, about 16% observed once, and the top ten hold roughly 4.8%. Material: PBMCs, mostly from graft donor cells, obtained 360 days after TCRalphabeta/CD19-depleted stem cell transplant. The receptor set was obtained from a male patient younger than 18 who had a stem cell transplant for acute lymphoblastic leukemia, so the T cells may come from the graft donor.

The chain recombines TRBV5-1 with TRBJ2-2; D possibly uses TRBD1 or TRBD2 (5 bases each). The germline CDR1 and CDR2 sequences are SGHRS and YFSETQ. CDR3 size: 12 residues. Trimming removed 2 bases at V and 13 bases at J, with 12 bases between. The CDR3 reads CASSFGTGRLFF. The CDR3 nucleotides are TGCGCCAGCAGCTTCGGGACCGGACGGCTGTTTTTT.

With regard to this clonotype: At one of its ends the junction is not consistent with the germline gene, which may arise from a read error. The chain uses TRBV20-1 and TRBJ2-5; D possibly uses TRBD1 or TRBD2 (6 bases each). The CDR3 is 13 residues long. Germline CDR1 is DFQATT and CDR2 is SNEGSKA (reference sequence). The CDR3 coding sequence is TGCAGTGCCCCCGGGAGTAGGGGGGAGACCCAGAACTTC. As protein: CSAPGSRGETQNF.

The chain uses TRBV5-1 and TRBJ1-2; 7 nucleotides align to TRBD1. V lost 5 bases and J lost 3; bases outside the gene matches: 7. Germline V gives CDR1 SGHRS, CDR2 YFSETQ. The CDR3 is 14 residues long. Here the CDR3 reads CASSRGPSDYGYTF. CDR3 nucleotides: TGCGCCAGCAGTAGGGGGCCGTCAGACTATGGCTACACCTTC.

V gene TRBV2 combines with J gene TRBJ2-1; 11 bases align to TRBD2. There are 19 residues in the CDR3. Losses at the gene ends were 4 bases for V and 4 bases for J; bases not matched to a gene: 15. Germline values: CDR1 SNHLY, CDR2 FYNNEI. This CDR3 reads CASSGKGLADPRPYNEQFF. CDR3 bases: TGTGCCAGCAGTGGGAAGGGACTAGCGGACCCGCGGCCTTACAATGAGCAGTTCTTC. Combining the CDR3 with reference TRBV2 and TRBJ2-1 gives the whole variable domain EPEVTQTPSHQVTQMGQEVILRCVPISNHLYFYWYRQILGQKVEFLVSFYNNEISEKSEIFDDQFSVERPDGSNFTLKIRSTKLEDSAMYFCASSGKGLADPRPYNEQFFGPGTRLTVL.

This chain connects TRBV5-1 to TRBJ1-4; 8 bases align to TRBD1. The CDR3 runs 13 residues. CDR1 SGHRS and CDR2 YFSETQ come from the germline V gene. Trimming at V came to 7 bases and at J to 7 bases, leaving 6 bases not matched to a gene. The CDR3 region has the DNA TGCGCCAGCTTCACAGGGGGAGTTGAAAAACTGTTTTTT. It is translated as CASFTGGVEKLFF.

This rearrangement joins TRBV14 to TRBJ2-1; D remains ambiguous. Germline values: CDR1 SGHDN, CDR2 FVKESK. The CDR3 sequence is 11 residues long. V shed 8 bases and J shed 3 bases, with 5 bases lying between them. The CDR3 here is CASESYNEQFF. The CDR3 DNA follows: TGTGCCAGCGAGAGCTACAATGAGCAGTTCTTC.

The table lists this clonotype with a few counts. This rearrangement joins TRBV4-1 to TRBJ2-1; the D is unclear. The CDR3 has 14 residues. V was cut by 4 bases and J by 4 bases, with 11 bases left in between. Germline loops: CDR1 MGHRA, CDR2 YSYEKL. The CDR3 region is CASSPYTRYNEQFF. The CDR3 DNA reads TGCGCCAGCAGCCCATACACCCGTTACAATGAGCAGTTCTTC.

This clonotype was picked up a small number of times. The chain combines TRBV7-9 with TRBJ1-5, with no clear D. The germline V gene encodes CDR1 SEHNR and CDR2 FQNEAQ (reference sequence). The V end was cut by 4 bases, the J end by 3 bases, with 10 bases between. The CDR3 has 14 residues. For the CDR3, the DNA is TGTGCCAGCAGCTCCGGGGAAAACAATCAGCCCCAGCATTTT. The encoded protein is CASSSGENNQPQHF. Complete variable domain (other parts from reference TRBV7-9 and TRBJ1-5): DTGVSQNPRHKITKRGQNVTFRCDPISEHNRLYWYRQTLGQGPEFLTYFQNEAQLEKSRLLSDRFSAERPKGSFSTLEIQRTEQGDSAMYLCASSSGENNQPQHFGDGTRLSIL.

This clonotype has just a few counts. This chain links TRBV5-1 with TRBJ1-3; D possibly corresponds to TRBD1 (6 bases). CDR3 length: 16 amino acids. The germline V gene encodes CDR1 SGHRS and CDR2 YFSETQ. Trimming cost V 4 bases and J 0 bases, with 14 bases left between them. In nucleotides, the CDR3 is TGCGCCAGCAGCCGTTTGGACAGACCCTCTGGAAACACCATATATTTT. It specifies CASSRLDRPSGNTIYF.

The table lists this clonotype with many counts. The rearrangement links TRBV5-1 to TRBJ2-3; D remains unclear. Trimming shortened V by 7 bases and J by 0 bases, and 15 bases separated the two germline ends. The CDR3 loop spans 15 amino acids. Germline V gives CDR1 SGHRS, CDR2 YFSETQ. For the CDR3, the DNA is TGCGCCAGCGGCCCCGTCGGTTCTAGCACAGATACGCAGTATTTT. It encodes CASGPVGSSTDTQYF. Drawing the rest from reference TRBV5-1 and TRBJ2-3, the complete variable domain is KAGVTQTPRYLIKTRGQQVTLSCSPISGHRSVSWYQQTPGQGLQFLFEYFSETQRNKGNFPGRFSGRQFSNSRSEMNVSTLELGDSALYLCASGPVGSSTDTQYFGPGTRLTVL.

This clonotype turned up a few times. The CDR3 is CASSPGSHYEQYF. DNA for the CDR3: TGTGCCAGCAGCCCCGGGTCCCACTACGAGCAGTACTTC. This sequence joins TRBV7-6 and TRBJ2-7; the D is unclear. The CDR3 spans 13 residues. V was trimmed by 5 bases and J by 3 bases, leaving 11 bases between them. Germline V gene lookup returns CDR1 SGHVS and CDR2 FNYEAQ.

At least ten counts were recorded for this clonotype. The rearrangement joins TRBV12-3 or TRBV12-4 to TRBJ2-5; possibly TRBD1 for D (7 bases). V was trimmed by 4 bases and J by 4 bases, leaving 13 bases between them. The CDR3 runs to 14 residues. The CDR3: CASSWWQGGETQYF. For the CDR3, the DNA is TGTGCCAGCAGTTGGTGGCAGGGGGGAGAGACCCAGTACTTC.

The rearrangement uses TRBV15 and TRBJ1-2; D remains ambiguous. Germline CDR1 reads LNHNV; CDR2 reads YYDKDF (reference sequence). Trimming left V 0 bases short and J 6 bases short, with 11 bases between. CDR3 length equals 14 residues. CDR3 DNA sequence: TGTGCCACCAGCAGAGATGCGGCTAGCCATGGCTACACCTTC. Its protein is CATSRDAASHGYTF.

A note on this clonotype: Germline and junction disagree at one end, which may indicate a read error. The CDR3 here is CASRQERTAYNEQFF. The CDR3 DNA reads as TGCGCCAGCAGACAAGAACGGACAGCCTACAATGAGCAGTTCTTC. The gene calls are TRBV4-1 and TRBJ2-1; D is possibly TRBD1 (6 bases). The CDR3 loop spans 15 amino acids. The V gene's germline CDR1 is MGHRA and CDR2 YSYEKL.

The chain links TRBV29-1 to TRBJ2-6; a possible D gene is TRBD1 (6 bases). The germline V and J ends were trimmed by 4 bases and 0 bases, with 19 bases remaining between them. Germline assignment: CDR1 SQVTM and CDR2 ANQGSEA. The CDR3 length is 18 residues. CDR3 loop: CSVAGPGTKSSGANVLTF. The CDR3 DNA reads as TGCAGCGTTGCGGGTCCCGGGACAAAAAGCTCTGGGGCCAACGTCCTGACTTTC.

This clonotype was recorded at least ten times. V is TRBV7-2 and J is TRBJ2-5; D call uncertain. The CDR3 loop spans 13 amino acids. CDR1 is SGHTA, CDR2 FQGNSA, per germline. Trimming left V 5 bases short and J 3 bases short, with 10 bases between. This CDR3 is CASSEYLEETQYF. CDR3 DNA: TGTGCCAGCAGCGAGTATCTGGAAGAGACCCAGTACTTC.

Remarks on this clonotype: An end of the junction does not agree with germline; a read error may underlie this. The rearrangement joins TRBV12-3 or TRBV12-4 to TRBJ2-7; 11 bases fit TRBD1. The CDR3 is 19 residues long. In nucleotides, the CDR3 is TGTGCCATCAGTTCTTCTCCCCTCCCCCGGGACAGGGGGAAAAACGAGCAGTACTTC. Protein: CAISSSPLPRDRGKNEQYF.

J is TRBJ1-1 and V is TRBV29-1; D unclear. The CDR3 length is 11 residues. The V end was cut by 2 bases, the J end by 7 bases, with 8 bases between. In germline, CDR1 is SQVTM, CDR2 ANQGSEA. Here the CDR3 reads CSVEKQVEAFF. CDR3 nucleotides: TGCAGCGTTGAAAAGCAGGTTGAAGCTTTCTTT.

The chain uses TRBV12-3 or TRBV12-4 and TRBJ2-1; 7 bases line up with TRBD2. The V and J ends lost 1 base and 9 bases, in that order; junction bases with no gene match: 6. This CDR3 is 14 amino acids long. CDR3 region: CASSLGTSATEQFF. As DNA, the CDR3 is TGTGCCAGCAGTTTAGGGACTAGTGCAACTGAGCAGTTCTTC.

This clonotype has only a few counts. V gene TRBV7-9 combines with J gene TRBJ1-2; 8 bases are a match to TRBD1. V gave up 1 base and J gave up 6 bases; unmatched junction bases: 4. Germline V gene lookup returns CDR1 SEHNR and CDR2 FQNEAQ (reference sequence). The CDR3 totals 14 residues. The CDR3 loop reads CASSLGTGSNGYTF. The CDR3 DNA reads as TGTGCCAGCAGCTTAGGGACAGGGTCGAATGGCTACACCTTC.

The rearrangement joins TRBV5-1 to TRBJ2-1; the D gene could be TRBD1 or TRBD2 (5 bases each). This CDR3 comprises 15 residues. V lost 0 bases, J lost 14 bases, and 21 bases lay in between. Germline V gene data show CDR1 as SGHRS and CDR2 as YFSETQ. DNA of the CDR3: TGCGCCAGCAGCTTGGGGGTATCGGGGCCGCCCCAGAAGTTCTTC. Translating it yields CASSLGVSGPPQKFF.

The chain has TRBV15 and TRBJ1-5; no reliable D call. CDR3 length: 16 amino acids. Germline CDR1 reads LNHNV; CDR2 reads YYDKDF (reference sequence). V gave up 1 base and J gave up 5 bases, with 15 bases separating them. This CDR3 is CATSRGGGSVDQPQHF. The CDR3 bases are TGTGCCACCAGCAGAGGTGGAGGGAGTGTAGATCAGCCCCAGCATTTT.

This sequence joins TRBV29-1 and TRBJ2-6, with 8 bases fitting TRBD1. The germline V gene has CDR1 SQVTM and CDR2 ANQGSEA. The CDR3 is made up of 17 amino acids. V trimming: 0 bases; J trimming: 0 bases; junction bases outside the gene matches: 4. The CDR3 region is CSVEDRDRSSGANVLTF. The CDR3 DNA sequence: TGCAGCGTTGAAGACCGGGACAGGAGCTCTGGGGCCAACGTCCTGACTTTC.

This clonotype appeared a few times. The chain couples TRBV18 to TRBJ2-3, with D possibly being TRBD1 (6 bases). Germline V gives CDR1 KGHSH, CDR2 LQKENI. The CDR3 is 15 residues long. The V gene lost 6 bases and the J gene lost 4 bases, with 17 bases spanning the gap. The CDR3 spells CASSPGQSRADTQYF. As DNA, the CDR3 is TGTGCCAGCTCCCCCGGACAGTCCCGCGCAGATACGCAGTATTTT. Filled out from reference TRBV18 and TRBJ2-3, the complete variable domain reads NAGVMQNPRHLVRRRGQEARLRCSPMKGHSHVYWYRQLPEEGLKFMVYLQKENIIDESGMPKERFSAEFPKEGPSILRIQQVVRGDSAAYFCASSPGQSRADTQYFGPGTRLTVL.